Listed below are T cell receptor beta chains from one sample, sequenced in a study of T cells after yellow fever vaccination. TCRdb re-called the 5' RACE reads through MiXCR, storing one row per CDR3 protein. The table has about 210,000 distinct CDR3 sequences, about 3% seen once; the top ten hold about 3%. Specimen: CD4+ T cells sorted from PBMCs, collected 10 days after the yellow fever booster vaccination. These receptors were collected from a man younger than 35 who received the YFV17D yellow fever vaccine. Both conserved end residues are part of each CDR3. The order of the fields is D gene, clone size, V gene, J gene, CDR3 protein, CDR3 DNA. D genes are given only for firm matches. Size is stated for part of the rows, as once, few or many counts, or as a class when the clone is expanded.

TRBD2	many	TRBV14	TRBJ2-2	CASSQTRGGLSRTGELFF	TGTGCCAGCAGCCAAACGCGGGGGGGCCTGAGTAGGACCGGGGAGCTGTTTTTT
TRBD2	few	TRBV5-4	TRBJ2-5	CATKRGLASQSGETQYF	TGTGCCACTAAGAGGGGACTAGCGAGTCAAAGTGGTGAGACCCAGTACTTC
-	many	TRBV12-3/TRBV12-4	TRBJ1-4	CASSLGRVREKLFF	TGTGCCAGCAGTTTGGGCAGGGTACGGGAAAAACTGTTTTTT
-	many	TRBV7-3	TRBJ2-2	CASSPRSTGELFF	TGTGCCAGCAGCCCTCGGAGCACCGGGGAGCTGTTTTTT
-	-	TRBV30	TRBJ1-5	CAWSRAENQPQHF	TGTGCCTGGAGTAGGGCAGAAAATCAGCCCCAGCATTTT
-	many	TRBV3-1	TRBJ2-5	CASSLLGRQETQYF	TGTGCCAGCAGCCTATTGGGACGCCAAGAGACCCAGTACTTC
-	many	TRBV20-1	TRBJ2-2	CSARNIVAGELFF	TGCAGTGCTAGAAATATTGTTGCCGGGGAGCTGTTTTTT
-	-	TRBV20-1	TRBJ2-1	CSAESENEQFF	TGCAGTGCCGAGAGTGAAAATGAGCAGTTCTTC
TRBD1	many	TRBV5-1	TRBJ2-5	CASSILGRTGDRETQYF	TGCGCCAGCAGCATCCTTGGGCGGACAGGAGACCGGGAGACCCAGTACTTC
-	few	TRBV29-1	TRBJ1-5	CSVAPGRDQPQHF	TGCAGCGTTGCCCCCGGTCGGGACCAGCCCCAGCATTTT
-	many	TRBV20-1	TRBJ2-1	CSALQKPNEQFF	TGCAGTGCTCTCCAGAAACCCAATGAGCAGTTCTTC
TRBD2	many	TRBV7-3	TRBJ2-3	CASSFGLATDTQYF	TGTGCCAGCAGCTTCGGACTAGCGACAGATACGCAGTATTTT
-	few	TRBV9	TRBJ2-3	CASSSRLSSSTDTQYF	TGTGCCAGCAGCTCCCGACTTTCCTCTAGCACAGATACGCAGTATTTT